These 15 T cell receptor beta chains share one sample of origin, sequenced in a study of blood T cell repertoires in COVID-19. Assay: immunoSEQ multiplex PCR; the TCRdb copy retains only in-frame clones and omits some. Among 140,000 to 150,000 clones listed, 80% to 90% were seen once. Specimen: peripheral blood. These TCRs come from a woman aged 55-70 years with active COVID-19.

This chain uses TRBV28 with TRBJ1-6, with 7 bases fitting TRBD1. CDR1 MDHEN and CDR2 SYDVKM come from the germline V gene. V lost 4 bases to trimming and J lost 2 bases; unmatched junction nucleotides: 2. This CDR3 has 15 amino acids. CDR3 nucleotides: TGTGCCAGCAGTTATCAGGGGGCCTATAATTCACCCCTCCACTTT. Translating it yields CASSYQGAYNSPLHF.

In this sample, this clone turned up a few times. This chain uses TRBV18 with TRBJ2-2; 7 nucleotides match TRBD2. V was pared by 2 bases and J by 2 bases, with 8 bases of the junction left unmatched. The CDR3 consists of 17 residues. CDR1 is KGHSH and CDR2 is LQKENI in the germline V gene. The CDR3 coding sequence is TGTGCCAGCTCACCAATCCCGGCTAGCGGCAACACCGGGGAGCTGTTTTTT. Its translation: CASSPIPASGNTGELFF.

This chain joins TRBV7-2 and TRBJ2-7, with 11 bases matching TRBD2. The ends lost 4 bases at V and 4 bases at J; junction bases unmatched: 6. The CDR3 is 15 amino acids. The germline CDR1 and CDR2 sequences are SGHTA and FQGNSA. CDR3 sequence: CASSSTGTSGYEQYF. The DNA for the CDR3 is TGTGCCAGCAGCTCCACCGGGACTAGCGGTTACGAGCAGTACTTC.

The gene calls are TRBV7-9 and TRBJ1-4, with D hard to call. V gave up 2 bases and J gave up 4 bases, with 8 bases separating them. CDR1 is SEHNR and CDR2 is FQNEAQ in the germline V gene (reference sequence). CDR3 length: 14 residues. In nucleotides, the CDR3 is TGTGCCAGCAGCTTATTCGGACTTAATGAAAAACTGTTTTTT. Encoded protein: CASSLFGLNEKLFF.

The chain is built from TRBV6-7 and TRBJ2-6; 7 bases are a match to TRBD1. TRBV6-7 is recorded as an ORF, its role being uncertain. V lost 5 bases, J lost 0 bases, and 13 bases stayed unmatched. This CDR3 comprises 19 residues. The CDR3 protein is CASSRLRQGNSSGANVLTF. The CDR3 DNA reads TGTGCCAGCAGTAGACTCCGACAGGGAAACAGCTCTGGGGCCAACGTCCTGACTTTC.

The chain combines TRBV5-1 with TRBJ1-1; D gene uncertain. Per germline, CDR1 SGHRS and CDR2 YFSETQ. This CDR3 comprises 15 residues. Trimming cost V 0 bases and J 1 base, with 10 bases left between them. CDR3 DNA sequence: TGCGCCAGCAGCTTGGAATGGCTCGAGAACACTGAAGCTTTCTTT. Residues: CASSLEWLENTEAFF. The whole variable domain, remainder taken from reference TRBV5-1 and TRBJ1-1, is KAGVTQTPRYLIKTRGQQVTLSCSPISGHRSVSWYQQTPGQGLQFLFEYFSETQRNKGNFPGRFSGRQFSNSRSEMNVSTLELGDSALYLCASSLEWLENTEAFFGQGTRLTVV.

This chain connects TRBV28 to TRBJ1-2; 7 nucleotides align to TRBD1. The length of the CDR3 is 15 residues. The V gene end was trimmed by 5 bases and the J gene end by 7 bases; junction bases not matched to a gene: 13. In germline, CDR1 is MDHEN, CDR2 SYDVKM. The CDR3 nucleotides are TGTGCCAGCAGTACTCCCCCCGGGACAGTTTCTGGCTACACCTTC. Protein sequence: CASSTPPGTVSGYTF.

The chain employs TRBV29-1 and TRBJ2-1, with 8 positions matching TRBD1. With 7 bases clipped from V and 10 bases from J, the junction kept 15 bases outside the gene matches. Germline CDR1 reads SQVTM; CDR2 reads ANQGSEA. The CDR3 contains 14 residues. The CDR3 region is CSAVQGGRTGEQFF. CDR3 DNA sequence: TGCAGCGCCGTACAGGGTGGTAGGACAGGGGAGCAGTTCTTC.

The chain links TRBV27 to TRBJ1-2; D is possibly TRBD1 (6 bases). The V end was cut by 4 bases, the J end by 1 base, with 13 bases between. CDR1 is MNHEY and CDR2 is SMNVEV in the germline V gene (reference sequence). The CDR3 loop spans 15 amino acids. The CDR3: CASSSQGTINYGYTF. The CDR3 DNA follows: TGTGCCAGCAGTTCGCAGGGGACGATTAACTATGGCTACACCTTC.

The chain couples TRBV5-5 to TRBJ2-5; D not certain. The CDR3 spans 14 residues. Trimming cost V 4 bases and J 4 bases, with 14 bases left between them. Germline V gives CDR1 SGHKS, CDR2 YYEKEE (reference sequence). CDR3 sequence reads: CASSMALLRETQYF. The CDR3 coding sequence is TGTGCCAGCAGCATGGCTCTTCTAAGAGAGACCCAGTACTTC.

The chain is built from TRBV7-8 and TRBJ2-7; D unclear. Trimming stripped 3 bases from V and 6 bases from J, with 12 bases between. Germline assignment: CDR1 SGHVS and CDR2 FQNEAQ. This CDR3 has 13 amino acids. The CDR3 loop is CASSFAVTGEQYF. In nucleotides, the CDR3 is TGTGCCAGCAGCTTCGCGGTAACGGGCGAGCAGTACTTC.

Only one count was recorded for this clone. This sequence joins TRBV19 and TRBJ2-1; no definite D call. There are 18 residues in the CDR3. CDR1 and CDR2 (germline): LNHDA, SQIVND (reference sequence). V lost 4 bases and J 7 bases, leaving 26 bases between the germline ends. For the CDR3, the DNA is TGTGCCAGTAGTAAGTTTTCTCGTGCGGCTAGTAACACAAATGAGCAGTTCTTC. Translating gives CASSKFSRAASNTNEQFF.

The genes are TRBV19 and TRBJ1-1; TRBD1 matches 7 bases. The CDR3 length is 15 residues. V trimming: 1 base; J trimming: 4 bases; junction bases outside the gene matches: 6. Germline values: CDR1 LNHDA, CDR2 SQIVND (reference sequence). CDR3 sequence (DNA): TGTGCCAGTAGTATAGGGGGTGCAGGGGGCACTGAAGCTTTCTTT. Encoded protein: CASSIGGAGGTEAFF. The complete variable domain, with remaining parts taken from reference TRBV19 and TRBJ1-1, reads DGGITQSPKYLFRKEGQNVTLSCEQNLNHDAMYWYRQDPGQGLRLIYYSQIVNDFQKGDIAEGYSVSREKKESFPLTVTSAQKNPTAFYLCASSIGGAGGTEAFFGQGTRLTVV.

The rearrangement uses TRBV27 and TRBJ2-1, with 8 bases lining up with TRBD2. V gave up 4 bases and J gave up 7 bases; unmatched junction bases: 9. The CDR3 consists of 15 residues. CDR1 is MNHEY, CDR2 SMNVEV, per germline (reference sequence). This CDR3 reads CASSSPLTSVNEQFF. The CDR3 region has the DNA TGTGCCAGCAGTTCCCCCCTGACTAGCGTGAATGAGCAGTTCTTC.

V and J are TRBV6-2 or TRBV6-3 and TRBJ2-7, with 13 bases fitting TRBD2. V gave up 6 bases and J gave up 9 bases; unmatched junction bases: 5. The CDR3 has 13 amino acids. Germline CDR1 reads MNHEY; CDR2 reads SVGEGT. The CDR3 sequence is CASSGTSGIRQYF. The CDR3 coding sequence is TGTGCCAGCAGCGGGACTAGCGGGATTAGGCAGTACTTC.